Each of the 20 T cell receptor beta chains below was sequenced from the same sample in a study of tumour-infiltrating T cells in Burkitt lymphoma. The data were produced by immunoSEQ multiplex PCR, yet TCRdb's version contains in-frame clones alone and is incomplete. This table has 46,000 or so clones, around 30% appearing once. The material sequenced was tumor tissue. These TCRs come from a human donor with Burkitt lymphoma.

The sample holds one count of this clone. The chain carries TRBV15 and TRBJ1-2, with TRBD1 matching 10 bases. This CDR3 contains 14 residues. Per germline, CDR1 LNHNV and CDR2 YYDKDF (reference sequence). V was pared by 4 bases and J by 3 bases, with 2 bases of the junction left unmatched. CDR3 DNA sequence: TGTGCCACCAGCAAAGGACAGGGGGACTATGGCTACACCTTC. Protein sequence: CATSKGQGDYGYTF.

The rearrangement joins TRBV19 to TRBJ2-1; tentative D call: TRBD2 (6 bases). Germline V lookup: CDR1 LNHDA, CDR2 SQIVND (reference sequence). The CDR3 runs to 14 residues. V lost 6 bases and J lost 0, with 9 bases in between. CDR3 bases: TGTGCCAGTAGCCTCGGGAGCTCCTACAATGAGCAGTTCTTC. It yields the protein CASSLGSSYNEQFF.

The gene calls are TRBV4-3 and TRBJ2-6; D not certain. The V and J ends lost 0 bases and 0 bases respectively, with 9 bases between them. The CDR3 consists of 17 residues. Germline CDR1 LGHNA, CDR2 YSLEER. The CDR3 loop is CASSQEAQTSGANVLTF. The CDR3 DNA is TGCGCCAGCAGCCAAGAAGCACAGACCTCTGGGGCCAACGTCCTGACTTTC.

This chain joins TRBV29-1 and TRBJ2-1; D is perhaps TRBD1 or TRBD2 (5 bases each). Trimming stripped 4 bases from V and 13 bases from J, with 11 bases between. The CDR3 contains 10 residues. In germline, CDR1 is SQVTM, CDR2 ANQGSEA. Here the CDR3 DNA reads TGCAGCGTTGGCTCGGGGCCCCAGTTCTTC. It translates to CSVGSGPQFF.

The sample holds a few counts of this clone. This rearrangement joins TRBV27 to TRBJ2-7; 7 bases align to TRBD1. This CDR3 region has 12 residues. The J segment lost 6 bases and the V segment lost 5 bases, leaving 4 bases of the junction unmatched. The germline gives CDR1 MNHEY, CDR2 SMNVEV (reference sequence). The CDR3: CASSIRTGEQYF. The CDR3 DNA is TGTGCCAGCAGTATTCGGACAGGCGAGCAGTACTTC.

This rearrangement joins TRBV5-4 to TRBJ2-1; no firm D call. Germline values: CDR1 SGHNT, CDR2 YYREEE (reference sequence). The CDR3 is made up of 12 amino acids. V gave up 4 bases and J gave up 15 bases, with 17 bases separating them. This CDR3 reads CASSLDRTLAFF. Written as DNA, the CDR3 is TGTGCCAGCAGCCTTGACCGTACCTTGGCGTTCTTC.

This clone has only a few counts. The V and J genes are TRBV10-3 and TRBJ2-7; maybe TRBD1 (5 bases). Germline assignment: CDR1 ENHRY and CDR2 SYGVKD. The length of the CDR3 is 13 residues. V was clipped by 7 bases and J by 3 bases, with 13 bases between them. CDR3 sequence: CAINNGQGYEQYF. In DNA form, the CDR3 reads TGTGCCATCAACAATGGGCAGGGCTACGAGCAGTACTTC.

This sequence joins TRBV6-6 and TRBJ1-5; 8 bases are a match to TRBD1. J gave up 5 bases and V 8 bases, and 11 bases lay outside the gene matches. Germline CDR1 MNHNY, CDR2 SVGAGI (reference sequence). This CDR3 has 15 residues. This CDR3 is CASRPPDREDQPQHF. CDR3 DNA sequence: TGTGCCAGCCGGCCCCCGGACAGGGAGGATCAGCCCCAGCATTTT.

This clone was detected once. The CDR3 bases are TGTGCCAGTAGCCCCGAGGGGGGAGGGCGAAGGAATGAGCAGTTCTTC. Its translation is CASSPEGGGRRNEQFF. This chain links TRBV19 with TRBJ2-1; D is perhaps TRBD2 (7 bases). Germline assignment: CDR1 LNHDA and CDR2 SQIVND (reference sequence). The CDR3 extends over 16 amino acids. Trimming took off 6 bases at V and 7 bases at J, with 22 bases between the two ends.

This clone showed up just a few times. The rearrangement joins TRBV18 to TRBJ2-5, with 11 nucleotides matching TRBD2. The CDR3 covers 15 residues. Germline V lookup: CDR1 KGHSH, CDR2 LQKENI. V was clipped by 2 bases and J by 3 bases; unmatched bases: 2. CDR3 in DNA: TGTGCCAGCTCACCAGGGACTAGCGGAGAAGAGACCCAGTACTTC. This translates into CASSPGTSGEETQYF.

V gene TRBV5-1 combines with J gene TRBJ1-6; perhaps TRBD1 as D (6 bases). V was clipped by 0 bases and J by 9 bases, with 16 bases between them. There are 16 residues in the CDR3. The V gene's germline CDR1 is SGHRS and CDR2 YFSETQ. CDR3 protein: CASSLAWGQVGSPLHF. The CDR3 DNA is TGCGCCAGCAGCTTGGCTTGGGGGCAGGTCGGTTCACCCCTCCACTTT.

This chain connects TRBV4-1 to TRBJ1-5, with 10 bases fitting TRBD1. Unmatched junction bases numbered 1, after V lost 3 bases and J lost 5 bases. The CDR3 spans 14 residues. Germline V gives CDR1 MGHRA, CDR2 YSYEKL. The CDR3 sequence: CASSQDRGDQPQHF. The DNA of the CDR3 is TGCGCCAGCAGCCAGGACAGGGGGGATCAGCCCCAGCATTTT.

The V gene is TRBV5-8, the J gene TRBJ2-3, with 10 bases matching TRBD1. Looked up from germline, CDR1 is SGHTS and CDR2 is YDEGEE. The ends lost 6 bases at V and 0 bases at J; junction bases unmatched: 4. This CDR3 comprises 15 residues. In nucleotides, the CDR3 is TGTGCCAGCACCACGGGACAGGGGAGCACAGATACGCAGTATTTT. Protein product: CASTTGQGSTDTQYF.

V gene TRBV19 combines with J gene TRBJ1-6, with 7 nucleotides matching TRBD1. This CDR3 region has 12 residues. Germline V gene data show CDR1 as LNHDA and CDR2 as SQIVND (reference sequence). This CDR3 is CAATGNNSPLHF. CDR3 nucleotides: TGTGCAGCGACAGGGAATAATTCACCCCTCCACTTT. The variable domain in full, completed from reference TRBV19 and TRBJ1-6, reads DGGITQSPKYLFRKEGQNVTLSCEQNLNHDAMYWYRQDPGQGLRLIYYSQIVNDFQKGDIAEGYSVSREKKESFPLTVTSAQKNPTAFYLCAATGNNSPLHFGNGTRLTVT.

This clone was recorded a few times. J is TRBJ1-2 and V is TRBV5-4, with a tentative D call TRBD1 (5 bases). CDR1 is SGHNT, CDR2 YYREEE, per germline (reference sequence). Trimming left V 7 bases short and J 3 bases short, with 19 bases between. This CDR3 contains 15 residues. CDR3 in amino acids: CASSRVGAGDYGYTF. In DNA form, the CDR3 reads TGTGCCAGCTCCCGGGTAGGGGCTGGGGACTATGGCTACACCTTC.

This clone was detected only a few times. The V and J genes are TRBV5-1 and TRBJ1-2; possibly TRBD1 for D (6 bases). Germline CDR1 reads SGHRS; CDR2 reads YFSETQ. V was shortened by 4 bases and J by 4 bases, with 11 bases between the two germline ends. The CDR3 runs 13 residues. CDR3 nucleotide sequence: TGCGCCAGCAGCGCCTGGACAGTCTATGGCTACACCTTC. Encoded protein: CASSAWTVYGYTF.

This chain connects TRBV2 to TRBJ2-2; 10 bases are shared with TRBD2. With 6 bases clipped from V and 8 bases from J, the junction kept 12 bases outside the gene matches. This CDR3 contains 16 residues. Germline values: CDR1 SNHLY, CDR2 FYNNEI. CDR3 coding DNA: TGTGCCAGCAGGGGGGTGCTAGCGGGGGATTTAGGGGAGCTGTTTTTT. Its translation is CASRGVLAGDLGELFF.

In DNA form, the CDR3 reads TGTGCCAGCAGTTCCACAGGGCGGACTGAAGCTTTCTTT. Translating it yields CASSSTGRTEAFF. The chain joins TRBV6-6 to TRBJ1-1; D is perhaps TRBD1 (6 bases). V dropped 4 bases and J dropped 5 bases, with 11 bases sitting between them. Germline loops: CDR1 MNHNY, CDR2 SVGAGI (reference sequence). There are 13 residues in the CDR3.

The genes are TRBV7-6 and TRBJ1-1, with 10 bases identical to TRBD1. Germline V gives CDR1 SGHVS, CDR2 FNYEAQ. The CDR3 is 16 residues long. V shed 4 bases, J shed 0 bases, and the junction held 5 bases outside the gene matches. The DNA of the CDR3 is TGTGCCAGCAGCTCAAGGACAGGGGGGGTGAACACTGAAGCTTTCTTT. It translates to CASSSRTGGVNTEAFF.

In its sample, this clone was seen a few times. The rearrangement links TRBV25-1 to TRBJ1-4; D remains ambiguous. V lost 7 bases, J lost 6 bases, and 9 bases lay in between. Germline CDR1 reads MGHDK; CDR2 reads SYGVNS. The CDR3 is 12 residues long. DNA for the CDR3: TGTGCCAGCATATGGGCTGATGAAAAACTGTTTTTT. Translated: CASIWADEKLFF.